Presented here are 29 T cell receptor beta chains from one specimen sequenced in a study of T cell responses to AZD1222 COVID-19 vaccine. Profiled with immunoSEQ multiplex PCR; TCRdb holds only in-frame clones, not every one. The sample has some 99,000 clones, about four fifths seen once. Sequencing used peripheral blood, obtained 28 days after the second AZD1222 dose. The origin of the receptors is an adult who received the AZD1222 COVID-19 vaccine.

The J gene is TRBJ1-1, the V gene TRBV7-2; no definite D call. Germline V gene data show CDR1 as SGHTA and CDR2 as FQGNSA. V was pared by 3 bases and J by 1 base, with 6 bases between. The CDR3 runs to 13 residues. The CDR3 DNA reads TGTGCCAGCAGCTTTCGGGAGAACACTGAAGCTTTCTTT. Amino acid sequence: CASSFRENTEAFF.

The J gene is TRBJ2-7, the V gene TRBV27; TRBD1 agrees at 7 bases. Germline CDR1 reads MNHEY; CDR2 reads SMNVEV (reference sequence). Trimming cost V 3 bases and J 3 bases; bases outside gene matches: 5. The CDR3 length is 14 residues. CDR3: CASSLRQGLYEQYF. The CDR3 DNA reads as TGTGCCAGCAGTTTGCGACAGGGTCTCTACGAGCAGTACTTC.

Notes on this clone: The junction departs from germline at one end; a sequencing error may be responsible. The rearrangement uses TRBV20-1 and TRBJ2-1; the D gene is possibly TRBD2 (5 bases). CDR1 is DFQATT and CDR2 is SNEGSKA in the germline V gene (reference sequence). The CDR3 loop spans 12 amino acids. CDR3 in amino acids: CSASDAGELQVF. CDR3 sequence (DNA): TGCAGTGCTAGTGACGCCGGGGAATTACAAGTCTTC.

The V call is TRBV6-5, the J call TRBJ2-1, with D perhaps matching TRBD1 (6 bases). The CDR3 sequence is 12 residues long. Between the trimmed V and J ends, which lost 7 bases and 9 bases, there was a span of 13 bases. Germline-derived CDR1 and CDR2 are MNHEY and SVGAGI. The DNA of the CDR3 is TGTGCCAGCATCAACAGGGCCTCTGAGCAGTTCTTC. Amino acids: CASINRASEQFF.

The chain has TRBV2 and TRBJ2-7; no definite D call. The CDR3 is made up of 15 amino acids. The germline gives CDR1 SNHLY, CDR2 FYNNEI. The V and J ends lost 1 base and 1 base respectively, with 11 bases between them. CDR3 in amino acids: CASSEEVAPSYEQYF. The CDR3 DNA reads TGTGCCAGCAGTGAAGAAGTAGCCCCATCCTACGAGCAGTACTTC. Together with reference TRBV2 and TRBJ2-7, the CDR3 gives the full variable domain: EPEVTQTPSHQVTQMGQEVILRCVPISNHLYFYWYRQILGQKVEFLVSFYNNEISEKSEIFDDQFSVERPDGSNFTLKIRSTKLEDSAMYFCASSEEVAPSYEQYFGPGTRLTVT.

The rearrangement uses TRBV6-5 and TRBJ2-2, with TRBD1 identical over 7 bases. The CDR3 spans 16 residues. Trimming cost V 0 bases and J 6 bases; bases outside gene matches: 7. The germline CDR1 and CDR2 sequences are MNHEY and SVGAGI. DNA of the CDR3: TGTGCCAGCAGTTACTCGGCAGGGGGTGGCCCCGGGGAGCTGTTTTTT. Translating gives CASSYSAGGGPGELFF.

The chain uses TRBV4-1 and TRBJ2-2; D is undetermined. Germline V gives CDR1 MGHRA, CDR2 YSYEKL. With 0 bases removed from V and 0 bases from J, the gap between germline ends came to 5 bases. The CDR3 sequence is 15 residues long. CDR3 region: CASSQDFPNTGELFF. In DNA, the CDR3 is TGCGCCAGCAGCCAAGATTTTCCGAACACCGGGGAGCTGTTTTTT.

The rearrangement uses TRBV5-5 and TRBJ2-7; 7 bases line up with TRBD1. The V segment lost 5 bases and the J segment 4 bases; nucleotides outside the gene matches: 15. From germline, CDR1 is SGHKS and CDR2 YYEKEE (reference sequence). The CDR3 covers 16 residues. The CDR3 spells CASRLAGGQVQYEQYF. For the CDR3, the DNA is TGTGCCAGCAGACTTGCCGGCGGACAGGTCCAGTACGAGCAGTACTTC.

Only a few counts were recorded for this clone. The rearrangement uses TRBV28 and TRBJ1-2; D unclear. Trimming stripped 6 bases from V and 4 bases from J, with 12 bases between. Germline loops: CDR1 MDHEN, CDR2 SYDVKM. The CDR3 contains 13 residues. The CDR3 protein is CASRRNVGYGYTF. DNA of the CDR3: TGTGCCAGCAGACGGAACGTGGGCTATGGCTACACCTTC.

This CDR3 is CASSLINGEAFF. DNA of the CDR3: TGTGCCAGCAGTTTAATTAACGGTGAAGCTTTCTTT. This rearrangement joins TRBV12-3 or TRBV12-4 to TRBJ1-1; the D is unclear. The CDR3 is 12 amino acids. The ends were cut back, 2 bases at V and 7 bases at J, with 8 bases in the middle.

The V call is TRBV11-3, the J call TRBJ2-2; a possible D gene is TRBD2 (5 bases). Per germline, CDR1 SGHNT and CDR2 YENEEA. The CDR3 is 16 amino acids. The germline V and J ends were trimmed by 5 bases and 4 bases, with 17 bases remaining between them. The CDR3 reads CASSPNMGVSTGELFF. CDR3 DNA: TGTGCCAGCAGCCCCAACATGGGAGTTAGCACCGGGGAGCTGTTTTTT.

The chain joins TRBV5-1 to TRBJ2-4; either TRBD1 or TRBD2 may fit D (5 bases each). Trimming took off 2 bases at V and 5 bases at J, with 11 bases between the two ends. This CDR3 has 14 residues. The germline V gene encodes CDR1 SGHRS and CDR2 YFSETQ. This CDR3 reads CASSFAGTENIQYF. For the CDR3, the DNA is TGCGCCAGCAGCTTTGCCGGGACCGAAAACATTCAGTACTTC.

This chain connects TRBV6-1 to TRBJ2-7; 8 bases agree with TRBD2. Germline CDR1 and CDR2: MNHNS and SASEGT. CDR3 length: 15 amino acids. Unmatched junction bases numbered 4, after V lost 2 bases and J lost 1 base. For the CDR3, the DNA is TGTGCCAGCAGTGAATTGCGGGGGGATTCCTACGAGCAGTACTTC. This codes for CASSELRGDSYEQYF.

J is TRBJ1-1 and V is TRBV18, with D possibly being TRBD1 (6 bases). With 3 bases removed from V and 1 base from J, the gap between germline ends came to 12 bases. From germline, CDR1 is KGHSH and CDR2 LQKENI. The CDR3 length is 15 residues. Here the CDR3 reads CASSPPSGQNTEAFF. CDR3 sequence (DNA): TGTGCCAGCTCACCTCCCTCGGGACAGAACACTGAAGCTTTCTTT. Combining the CDR3 with reference TRBV18 and TRBJ1-1 gives the whole variable domain NAGVMQNPRHLVRRRGQEARLRCSPMKGHSHVYWYRQLPEEGLKFMVYLQKENIIDESGMPKERFSAEFPKEGPSILRIQQVVRGDSAAYFCASSPPSGQNTEAFFGQGTRLTVV.

The chain has TRBV10-3 and TRBJ1-4, with TRBD1 matching over 7 bases. The V and J ends lost 3 bases and 7 bases, in that order; junction bases with no gene match: 5. The CDR3 has 14 amino acids. Germline V gives CDR1 ENHRY, CDR2 SYGVKD. CDR3 protein: CAISEGGASEKLFF. CDR3 DNA sequence: TGTGCCATCAGTGAAGGGGGCGCGTCTGAAAAACTGTTTTTT.

J is TRBJ1-1 and V is TRBV7-2, with 12 bases matching TRBD1. The CDR3 length is 17 residues. Trimming took 5 bases from V and 1 from J; bases not matched to a gene: 8. CDR1 and CDR2 from the germline V gene are SGHTA and FQGNSA. DNA for the CDR3: TGTGCCAGCAGCCCCTGGGGACAGGGGGCTAGGAACACTGAAGCTTTCTTT. Its translation: CASSPWGQGARNTEAFF.

The rearrangement links TRBV29-1 to TRBJ2-2, with 8 nucleotides matching TRBD2. CDR3 length: 15 residues. Germline V gene lookup returns CDR1 SQVTM and CDR2 ANQGSEA. With 7 bases clipped from V and 2 bases from J, the junction kept 9 bases outside the gene matches. The CDR3 nucleotides read TGCAGCGCCCCGAGGGCGGGGGGAAACACCGGGGAGCTGTTTTTT. Its protein is CSAPRAGGNTGELFF.

This sequence joins TRBV3-1 (or the pseudogene TRBV3-2) and TRBJ2-2; D remains unclear. The CDR3 totals 15 residues. Germline V gene sequence: CDR1 LGHDT, CDR2 YNNKEL (reference sequence). The germline V and J ends were trimmed by 4 bases and 6 bases, with 15 bases remaining between them. Written as DNA, the CDR3 is TGTGCCAGCAGCCCTACCTTAACGCGAGCCGGGGAGCTGTTTTTT. As protein: CASSPTLTRAGELFF.

The chain combines TRBV5-4 with TRBJ2-7; D remains unclear. The V end was cut by 0 bases, the J end by 0 bases, with 7 bases between. Germline V gene data show CDR1 as SGHNT and CDR2 as YYREEE (reference sequence). The CDR3 is 14 amino acids. The CDR3 loop reads CASSLDRGSYEQYF. Written as DNA, the CDR3 is TGTGCCAGCAGCTTGGATAGAGGCTCCTACGAGCAGTACTTC.

This clone appeared a single time. The V call is TRBV7-9, the J call TRBJ2-7; TRBD2 is a possible D gene (6 bases). Germline CDR1 is SEHNR and CDR2 is FQNEAQ (reference sequence). V lost 1 base, J lost 3 bases, and 10 bases lay in between. The CDR3 is 14 amino acids. The CDR3 loop is CASSLVGGFYEQYF. The CDR3 DNA reads as TGTGCCAGCAGCTTAGTGGGGGGATTCTACGAGCAGTACTTC.

Only a few counts were recorded for this clone. This sequence joins TRBV20-1 and TRBJ1-6; the D is unclear. Deletions cut 3 bases from V and 4 bases from J, with 10 bases between. Germline assignment: CDR1 DFQATT and CDR2 SNEGSKA (reference sequence). The CDR3 is 14 residues long. CDR3 nucleotide sequence: TGCAGTGCTAGTATCCGGATTTATAATTCACCCCTCCACTTT. Its protein is CSASIRIYNSPLHF.

V usage is TRBV20-1 and J usage is TRBJ2-1, with 7 bases matching TRBD2. CDR3 length: 13 amino acids. Trimming removed 3 bases from V and 8 bases from J; junction bases left unmatched: 7. Germline-derived CDR1 and CDR2 are DFQATT and SNEGSKA (reference sequence). As DNA, the CDR3 is TGCAGTGCTAGTGCGGGAGCGGTAGATGAGCAGTTCTTC. This encodes CSASAGAVDEQFF.

CDR3 loop: CASSQSGGVGNTEAFF. In DNA, the CDR3 is TGTGCCAGCAGCCAATCGGGGGGTGTCGGGAACACTGAAGCTTTCTTT. The chain employs TRBV7-9 and TRBJ1-1, with D perhaps TRBD1 (5 bases). This CDR3 region has 16 residues. Germline loops: CDR1 SEHNR, CDR2 FQNEAQ (reference sequence). V lost 5 bases and J lost 1, with 17 bases in between.

This clone was seen only a few times. The CDR3 loop reads CASSEILLSQYF. As DNA, the CDR3 is TGTGCCAGCAGTGAGATTTTACTATCCCAGTACTTC. V and J are TRBV6-1 and TRBJ2-5; D remains ambiguous. CDR1 is MNHNS and CDR2 is SASEGT in the germline V gene. V was pared by 3 bases and J by 9 bases, with 11 bases between. The CDR3 runs 12 residues.

V is TRBV3-1 (or the pseudogene TRBV3-2) and J is TRBJ2-1, with 13 bases aligning to TRBD2. Germline values: CDR1 LGHDT, CDR2 YNNKEL (reference sequence). There are 14 residues in the CDR3. V was clipped by 4 bases and J by 7 bases; unmatched bases: 1. Written as DNA, the CDR3 is TGTGCCAGCAGCCCGGGACTAGCGGGGAATGAGCAGTTCTTC. This encodes CASSPGLAGNEQFF.

This sequence joins TRBV2 and TRBJ2-6; D not resolved. The germline CDR1 and CDR2 sequences are SNHLY and FYNNEI. This CDR3 has 13 residues. V gave up 6 bases and J gave up 4 bases, with 7 bases separating them. CDR3 amino acids: CASRVGGANVLTF. The CDR3 region has the DNA TGTGCCAGCAGGGTCGGGGGGGCCAACGTCCTGACTTTC.

The rearrangement uses TRBV21-1 and TRBJ1-1; the table's D call, TRBD1, was not checked against the DNA. TRBV21-1 represents a pseudogene. There are 16 residues in the CDR3. The CDR3 DNA sequence: TGTGCCAGCAGCAATGGCAGGGACAGGGAGAACACTGAAGCTTTCTTT. This encodes CASSNGRDRENTEAFF.

A word on this clone: Germline and junction disagree at one end, which may indicate a read error. V usage is TRBV7-2 and J usage is TRBJ1-3; possibly TRBD1 for D (6 bases). Germline V gives CDR1 SGHTA, CDR2 FQGNSA. The CDR3 length is 14 residues. Here the CDR3 reads CASSLGGSGNTIYF. CDR3 nucleotides: TGTGCCAGCAGTTTAGGGGGTTCCGGAAACACCATATATTTT.

V usage is TRBV6-5 and J usage is TRBJ1-1; 8 bases agree with TRBD1. V was pared by 2 bases and J by 2 bases, with 4 bases of the junction left unmatched. Germline assignment: CDR1 MNHEY and CDR2 SVGAGI. The length of the CDR3 is 15 residues. In nucleotides, the CDR3 is TGTGCCAGCAGTTACCAGGGGGCGTATAACACTGAAGCTTTCTTT. Translation: CASSYQGAYNTEAFF.